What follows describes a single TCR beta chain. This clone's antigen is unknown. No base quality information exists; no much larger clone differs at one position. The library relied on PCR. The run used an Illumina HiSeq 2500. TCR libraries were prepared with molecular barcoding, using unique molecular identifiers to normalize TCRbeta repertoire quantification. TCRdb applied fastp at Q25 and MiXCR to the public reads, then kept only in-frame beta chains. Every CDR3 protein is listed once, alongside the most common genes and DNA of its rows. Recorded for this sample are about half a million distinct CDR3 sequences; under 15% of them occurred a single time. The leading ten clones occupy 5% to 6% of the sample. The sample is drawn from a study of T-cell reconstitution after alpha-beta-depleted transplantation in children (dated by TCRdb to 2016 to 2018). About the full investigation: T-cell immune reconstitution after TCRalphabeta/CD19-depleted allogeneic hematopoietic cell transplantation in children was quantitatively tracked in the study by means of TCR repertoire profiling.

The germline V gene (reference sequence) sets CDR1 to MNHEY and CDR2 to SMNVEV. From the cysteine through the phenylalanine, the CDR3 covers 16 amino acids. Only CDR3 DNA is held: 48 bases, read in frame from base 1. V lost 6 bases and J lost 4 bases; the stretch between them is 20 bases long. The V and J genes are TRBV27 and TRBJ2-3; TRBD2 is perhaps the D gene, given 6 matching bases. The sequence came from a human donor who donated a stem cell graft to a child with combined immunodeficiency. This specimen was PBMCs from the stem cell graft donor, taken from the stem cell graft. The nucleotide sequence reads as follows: TGTGCCAGCAGAGAACGACGGGGGAGGACTGCAGATACGCAGTATTTT. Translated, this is CASRERRGRTADTQYF.